Presented here are 22 T cell receptor beta chains from one specimen sequenced in a study of cytomegalovirus exposure and HLA in healthy donors. Amplification used 60 Vbeta primers and 13 Jbeta primers. Measured with immunoSEQ multiplex PCR; TCRdb has only the in-frame clones, and not every one. The sample consists of about 160,000 clones, roughly 82% of them appearing once. Sequenced input: PBMCs. These receptor sequences come from a middle-aged man in good health and CMV-seropositive.

In the case of this clone: The same CDR3 is also encoded by other DNA sequences in this sample. DNA of the CDR3: TGTGCCAGCAGCCCGGGGGGGGACTATGGCTACACCTTC. Translated, it gives CASSPGGDYGYTF. The chain uses TRBV28 and TRBJ1-2; tentatively, D is TRBD1 (5 bases). Germline V lookup: CDR1 MDHEN, CDR2 SYDVKM. This CDR3 has 13 residues. V was pared by 6 bases and J by 3 bases, with 11 bases between.

The V call is TRBV7-2, the J call TRBJ2-5; 7 bases are a match to TRBD2. CDR3 length: 14 residues. Germline-derived CDR1 and CDR2 are SGHTA and FQGNSA. V gave up 4 bases and J gave up 2 bases; unmatched junction bases: 4. This chain's CDR3 is CASSSRLAQETQYF. Written as DNA, the CDR3 is TGTGCCAGCAGCTCTAGACTAGCTCAAGAGACCCAGTACTTC.

The rearrangement links TRBV6-5 to TRBJ1-2; 8 nucleotides align to TRBD1. The CDR3 consists of 13 residues. Germline trimming cut 5 bases from V and 4 bases from J; bases unmatched to any gene: 3. Germline CDR1 is MNHEY and CDR2 is SVGAGI. The CDR3 region is CASSGQGGYGYTF. CDR3 nucleotide sequence: TGTGCCAGCAGTGGACAGGGCGGCTATGGCTACACCTTC.

This clone showed up just a few times. The CDR3 nucleotides read TGTGCCAGCAGTCGGACAGCAAAGGGCTACGAGCAGTACTTC. This encodes CASSRTAKGYEQYF. V gene TRBV6-5 combines with J gene TRBJ2-7; weak D call: TRBD1 (6 bases). Per the germline V gene, CDR1 is MNHEY and CDR2 is SVGAGI. V was clipped by 5 bases and J by 3 bases, with 14 bases between them. This CDR3 region has 14 residues.

The J gene is TRBJ2-7, the V gene TRBV5-7; 9 nucleotides align to TRBD1. TRBV5-7 counts as an open reading frame of uncertain function. CDR3 length: 15 amino acids. Trimming took 0 bases from V and 3 from J; bases not matched to a gene: 4. CDR3 amino acids: CASSLGDRAHYEQYF. In DNA form, the CDR3 reads TGTGCCAGCAGCTTGGGGGACAGGGCCCACTACGAGCAGTACTTC.

This clone appeared once. V gene TRBV19 combines with J gene TRBJ2-5; D is perhaps TRBD1 (6 bases). The V end was cut by 5 bases, the J end by 5 bases, with 12 bases between. In germline, CDR1 is LNHDA, CDR2 SQIVND (reference sequence). CDR3 length: 13 amino acids. CDR3 nucleotide sequence: TGTGCCAGTAGTTGGGGGCCTGGCGAGACCCAGTACTTC. Its protein is CASSWGPGETQYF.

V usage is TRBV21-1 and J usage is TRBJ1-2. TRBV21-1 is marked as a pseudogene. There are 14 residues in the CDR3. The CDR3 protein is CASSKGAALYGYTF. The CDR3 coding sequence is TGTGCCAGCAGCAAAGGAGCGGCCCTCTATGGCTACACCTTC.

The chain has TRBV7-2 and TRBJ2-5, with 7 nucleotides matching TRBD2. Trimming took 2 bases from V and 1 from J; bases not matched to a gene: 1. The germline gives CDR1 SGHTA, CDR2 FQGNSA. This CDR3 spans 14 amino acids. CDR3 DNA sequence: TGTGCCAGCAGCTTATCGGGGGGCCAAGAGACCCAGTACTTC. Translated, it gives CASSLSGGQETQYF.

In DNA, the CDR3 is TGTGCCAGCAAAAATCTACTAGCGGGAAACGCGGCCCAGTACTTC. This gives the protein CASKNLLAGNAAQYF. The genes are TRBV2 and TRBJ2-5, with TRBD2 identical over 10 bases. This CDR3 comprises 15 residues. Germline V gives CDR1 SNHLY, CDR2 FYNNEI. V trimming: 7 bases; J trimming: 9 bases; junction bases outside the gene matches: 14.

This chain connects TRBV6-5 to TRBJ2-7; possible D gene TRBD1, 6 bases. Between the trimmed V and J ends, which lost 6 bases and 5 bases, there was a span of 14 bases. The germline V gene has CDR1 MNHEY and CDR2 SVGAGI. CDR3 length: 13 residues. The CDR3 protein is CASRPQGSHEQYF. CDR3 DNA sequence: TGTGCCAGCAGACCACAGGGATCCCACGAGCAGTACTTC.

The chain combines TRBV7-3 with TRBJ2-5; D may be TRBD1 (5 bases). CDR3 size: 15 residues. The V and J ends lost 2 bases and 2 bases respectively, with 12 bases between them. Germline CDR1 and CDR2: SGHTA and FQGTGA. The DNA of the CDR3 is TGTGCCAGCAGCTTAGGGCAGGGCTTTCAAGAGACCCAGTACTTC. It is translated as CASSLGQGFQETQYF.

V and J are TRBV10-3 and TRBJ2-1, with D perhaps TRBD2 (5 bases). In germline, CDR1 is ENHRY, CDR2 SYGVKD. The V and J ends lost 8 bases and 5 bases respectively, with 13 bases between them. The CDR3 contains 13 residues. The CDR3 loop is CAIRAVGDNEQFF. CDR3 nucleotides: TGTGCCATCCGAGCGGTGGGAGACAATGAGCAGTTCTTC.

This chain joins TRBV27 and TRBJ1-1; TRBD1 matches at 9 bases. CDR1 MNHEY and CDR2 SMNVEV come from the germline V gene (reference sequence). The V segment lost 6 bases and the J segment 5 bases; nucleotides outside the gene matches: 10. The CDR3 has 15 residues. CDR3 sequence: CASSRAQGARTEAFF. The CDR3 region has the DNA TGTGCCAGCAGCCGAGCACAGGGGGCTCGAACTGAAGCTTTCTTT.

This clone appeared a few times. The V call is TRBV28, the J call TRBJ2-1; a possible D gene is TRBD2 (5 bases). The ends were cut back, 8 bases at V and 7 bases at J, with 12 bases in the middle. The CDR3 spans 12 residues. Per germline, CDR1 MDHEN and CDR2 SYDVKM. CDR3 region: CASSSSRNEQFF. The CDR3 DNA reads TGTGCCAGCTCCTCTAGCAGGAATGAGCAGTTCTTC. The whole variable domain, filled in from reference TRBV28 and TRBJ2-1, reads DVKVTQSSRYLVKRTGEKVFLECVQDMDHENMFWYRQDPGLGLRLIYFSYDVKMKEKGDIPEGYSVSREKKERFSLILESASTNQTSMYLCASSSSRNEQFFGPGTRLTVL.

V and J are TRBV7-2 and TRBJ2-7, with 7 bases aligning to TRBD1. V lost 6 bases, J lost 0 bases, and 11 bases stayed unmatched. From germline, CDR1 is SGHTA and CDR2 FQGNSA. The CDR3 runs to 16 residues. CDR3 loop: CASRSSPGQSSYEQYF. Written as DNA, the CDR3 is TGTGCCAGCAGGTCCAGTCCGGGACAGAGCTCCTACGAGCAGTACTTC. The variable domain in full, with the rest retrieved from reference TRBV7-2 and TRBJ2-7, is GAGVSQSPSNKVTEKGKDVELRCDPISGHTALYWYRQSLGQGLEFLIYFQGNSAPDKSGLPSDRFSAERTGGSVSTLTIQRTQQEDSAVYLCASRSSPGQSSYEQYFGPGTRLTVT.

The rearrangement joins TRBV19 to TRBJ2-6, with a weak D call TRBD1 (5 bases). Germline loops: CDR1 LNHDA, CDR2 SQIVND (reference sequence). V was cut by 11 bases and J by 0 bases, with 23 bases left in between. This CDR3 has 18 residues. In DNA form, the CDR3 reads TGTGCCTCAAAAGGAACGAGACAGTCCCTCTCTGGGGCCAACGTCCTGACTTTC. Translating gives CASKGTRQSLSGANVLTF.

This rearrangement joins TRBV4-1 to TRBJ1-2; 9 bases match TRBD1. The germline V gene encodes CDR1 MGHRA and CDR2 YSYEKL. The V and J ends lost 2 bases and 5 bases, in that order; junction bases with no gene match: 12. This CDR3 is 17 amino acids long. CDR3 nucleotides: TGCGCCAGCAGCCAATCATGGTCGGGACAGGGTATATATGGCTACACCTTC. This encodes CASSQSWSGQGIYGYTF.

The V and J genes are TRBV28 and TRBJ2-7, with D tentatively TRBD2 (6 bases). The CDR3 has 14 amino acids. Germline V gene sequence: CDR1 MDHEN, CDR2 SYDVKM. Deletions cut 6 bases from V and 4 bases from J, with 16 bases between. The CDR3 here is CASSIGLTIYEQYF. CDR3 in DNA: TGTGCCAGCAGCATCGGACTAACGATTTACGAGCAGTACTTC.

The V gene is TRBV7-2, the J gene TRBJ2-5, with a tentative D call TRBD2 (6 bases). CDR1 is SGHTA, CDR2 FQGNSA, per germline. The CDR3 sequence is 15 residues long. Trimming removed 0 bases from V and 4 bases from J, with 12 bases in between. CDR3 protein: CASSLATSAGETQYF. In DNA, the CDR3 is TGTGCCAGCAGCTTAGCGACTAGTGCTGGAGAGACCCAGTACTTC.

The CDR3 coding sequence is TGCGCCAGCAGCTTGGGGGGACAAAGCCACACTGAAGCTTTCTTT. Residues: CASSLGGQSHTEAFF. V gene TRBV5-1 combines with J gene TRBJ1-1, with a tentative D call TRBD1 (6 bases). The CDR3 is 15 amino acids. Trimming pared 0 bases from V and 3 bases from J, leaving 12 bases between. CDR1 is SGHRS, CDR2 YFSETQ, per germline. Full variable domain (outside the CDR3, taken from reference TRBV5-1 and TRBJ1-1): KAGVTQTPRYLIKTRGQQVTLSCSPISGHRSVSWYQQTPGQGLQFLFEYFSETQRNKGNFPGRFSGRQFSNSRSEMNVSTLELGDSALYLCASSLGGQSHTEAFFGQGTRLTVV.

A word on this clone: The same CDR3 arises from other DNA sequences in this sample as well. The chain uses TRBV5-1 and TRBJ2-5; D not certain. The DNA end is a closer match to TRBJ2-7, so the J assignment may be wrong. This CDR3 has 14 residues. The germline CDR1 and CDR2 sequences are SGHRS and YFSETQ. The CDR3 loop is CASSLVGGSYEQYF. The CDR3 DNA follows: TGCGCCAGCAGCTTGGTTGGCGGCTCCTACGAGCAGTACTTC.

The chain combines TRBV5-4 with TRBJ2-5, with D maybe TRBD2 (6 bases). V was clipped by 4 bases and J by 2 bases, with 9 bases between them. The germline gives CDR1 SGHNT, CDR2 YYREEE (reference sequence). This CDR3 is built from 13 residues. CDR3 amino acids: CASSRETQETQYF. The CDR3 DNA sequence: TGTGCCAGCAGCCGGGAGACTCAAGAGACCCAGTACTTC.